This T cell receptor (beta chain) was identified during a study of blood T cell repertoires in COVID-19. For the study at large: From the United States, Italy and Spain came samples of acute and convalescent COVID-19. T cells, B-cell-depleted T cells, or PBMCs supplied cDNA or gDNA.

This CDR3 has 11 amino acids. Germline values: CDR1 MNHEY, CDR2 SVGAGI. V was pared by 10 bases and J by 3 bases, with 9 bases between. Original methodology: Counts of nucleated cells, estimated from reference gene primer amplification, were obtained. TCRdb's table, derived via immunoSEQ multiplex PCR, lists solely in-frame clones and lacks some. D and trimming come from the DNA, and the V and J calls and clone size come from that table. This repertoire shows about 64,000 clones, roughly 82% found once; its top ten account for 5.5% to 6%. This sequence originates from a woman aged 60-70 years with acute or convalescent COVID-19. The chain combines TRBV6-5 with TRBJ1-1; D remains ambiguous. Sequenced material: peripheral blood. CDR3: CAKKEDTEAFF. In DNA form, the CDR3 reads TGTGCCAAGAAGGAGGACACTGAAGCTTTCTTT.